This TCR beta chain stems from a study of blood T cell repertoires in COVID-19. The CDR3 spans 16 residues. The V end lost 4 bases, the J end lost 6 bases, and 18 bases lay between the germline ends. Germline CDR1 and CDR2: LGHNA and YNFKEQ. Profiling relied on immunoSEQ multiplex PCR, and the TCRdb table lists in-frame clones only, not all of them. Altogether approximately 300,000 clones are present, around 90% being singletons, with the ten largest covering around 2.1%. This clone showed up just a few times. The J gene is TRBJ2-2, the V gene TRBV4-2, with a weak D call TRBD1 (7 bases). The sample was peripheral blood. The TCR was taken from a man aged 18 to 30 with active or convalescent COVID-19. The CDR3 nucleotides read TGTGCCAGCAGCCCGACCTGGCAGGGGGAGGCCGGGGAGCTGTTTTTT. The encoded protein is CASSPTWQGEAGELFF.